This is a list of T cell receptor beta chains from one sample in a study of cytomegalovirus exposure and HLA in healthy donors. The table came from immunoSEQ multiplex PCR; TCRdb's copy has only in-frame clones and leaves some out. The sample lists a few hundred thousand clones; roughly 90% were seen once. Material: PBMCs. These receptors all stem from a woman between 18 and 29 years old in good health and CMV-seronegative. The CDR3 runs from the conserved cysteine through the conserved F or W. D genes are given only for firm matches. Size tells how often a clone was seen (once, few, many) or the class of an expanded clone, and some rows leave it out.

v_gene: TRBV19
j_gene: TRBJ1-5
abundance: -
d_gene: TRBD1
CDR3aa: CASSKIELLGQGIGNQPQHF
CDR3nt: TGTGCCAGTAGTAAAATTGAGTTGCTGGGACAGGGGATTGGCAATCAGCCCCAGCATTTT

v_gene: TRBV7-7
j_gene: TRBJ1-1
abundance: once
d_gene: -
CDR3aa: CARLSRRRVQNTEAFF
CDR3nt: TGTGCCAGACTAAGTAGGCGGAGGGTACAGAACACTGAAGCTTTCTTT

v_gene: TRBV28
j_gene: TRBJ1-2
abundance: -
d_gene: -
CDR3aa: CASSQAGGGNYGYTF
CDR3nt: TGTGCCAGCAGCCAAGCGGGCGGGGGCAACTATGGCTACACCTTC

v_gene: TRBV29-1
j_gene: TRBJ2-7
abundance: -
d_gene: TRBD1
CDR3aa: CSALQGRRGEQYF
CDR3nt: TGCAGCGCCTTACAGGGGAGACGTGGCGAGCAGTACTTC

v_gene: TRBV25-1
j_gene: TRBJ2-3
abundance: -
d_gene: TRBD2
CDR3aa: CASSESGGADDTQYF
CDR3nt: TGTGCCAGCAGTGAGAGCGGGGGGGCAGATGATACGCAGTATTTT

v_gene: TRBV2
j_gene: TRBJ2-5
abundance: -
d_gene: TRBD2
CDR3aa: CASSEGDQRGGIETQYF
CDR3nt: TGTGCCAGCAGTGAAGGAGACCAGCGGGGGGGCATAGAGACCCAGTACTTC

v_gene: TRBV5-1
j_gene: TRBJ2-3
abundance: -
d_gene: -
CDR3aa: CASSLPEKGLGDTQYF
CDR3nt: TGCGCCAGCAGCTTGCCCGAAAAAGGACTGGGGGATACGCAGTATTTT

v_gene: TRBV19
j_gene: TRBJ2-7
abundance: -
d_gene: -
CDR3aa: CASSAGVTYEQYF
CDR3nt: TGTGCCAGTAGTGCCGGAGTCACCTACGAGCAGTACTTC

v_gene: TRBV5-1
j_gene: TRBJ2-3
abundance: -
d_gene: -
CDR3aa: CASKSRVGTDTQYF
CDR3nt: TGCGCCAGCAAATCCCGGGTGGGCACAGATACGCAGTATTTT

v_gene: TRBV30
j_gene: TRBJ1-3
abundance: -
d_gene: -
CDR3aa: CAWSPGVSGNTIYF
CDR3nt: TGTGCCTGGTCACCAGGGGTTTCTGGAAACACCATATATTTT

v_gene: TRBV6-1
j_gene: TRBJ1-1
abundance: -
d_gene: -
CDR3aa: CASGRWEEAFF
CDR3nt: TGTGCCAGCGGGAGGTGGGAAGAAGCTTTCTTT

v_gene: TRBV5-1
j_gene: TRBJ2-3
abundance: -
d_gene: -
CDR3aa: CASSLRADTQYF
CDR3nt: TGCGCCAGCAGCTTGCGGGCAGATACGCAGTATTTT

v_gene: TRBV18
j_gene: TRBJ2-2
abundance: -
d_gene: TRBD1
CDR3aa: CASSSSTGRMGELLF
CDR3nt: TGTGCCAGCTCATCTTCGACAGGGAGAATGGGGGAGCTGCTTTTT

v_gene: TRBV19
j_gene: TRBJ1-5
abundance: -
d_gene: -
CDR3aa: CASSMSGSNQPQHF
CDR3nt: TGTGCCAGTAGTATGTCAGGTAGCAATCAGCCCCAGCATTTT

v_gene: TRBV10-3
j_gene: TRBJ2-2
abundance: -
d_gene: -
CDR3aa: CAITGGSGELFF
CDR3nt: TGTGCCATCACGGGGGGCTCCGGGGAGCTGTTTTTT

v_gene: TRBV2
j_gene: TRBJ1-6
abundance: -
d_gene: -
CDR3aa: CASSGESSSYNSPLHF
CDR3nt: TGTGCCAGCTCAGGGGAATCGAGCTCCTATAATTCACCCCTCCACTTT

v_gene: TRBV5-6
j_gene: TRBJ1-2
abundance: few
d_gene: TRBD1
CDR3aa: CASRRGQRGGYTF
CDR3nt: TGTGCCAGCAGGAGGGGACAGAGAGGTGGCTACACCTTC

v_gene: TRBV30
j_gene: TRBJ2-5
abundance: -
d_gene: -
CDR3aa: CAWTLQETQYF
CDR3nt: TGTGCCTGGACCTTACAAGAGACCCAGTACTTC

v_gene: TRBV27
j_gene: TRBJ1-2
abundance: -
d_gene: TRBD1
CDR3aa: CASTGQGTRFRDGYTF
CDR3nt: TGTGCCAGCACCGGACAGGGGACGCGGTTCCGTGATGGCTACACCTTC

v_gene: TRBV15
j_gene: TRBJ2-7
abundance: -
d_gene: -
CDR3aa: CATSRDYTNPYEQYF
CDR3nt: TGTGCCACCAGCAGAGATTATACAAATCCCTACGAGCAGTACTTC

v_gene: TRBV7-3
j_gene: TRBJ2-1
abundance: -
d_gene: TRBD2
CDR3aa: CASSSSERGGNNEQFF
CDR3nt: TGTGCCAGCAGCTCATCTGAGCGGGGGGGGAACAATGAGCAGTTCTTC

v_gene: TRBV7-6
j_gene: TRBJ1-1
abundance: -
d_gene: TRBD1
CDR3aa: CASSLGGQTRPENTEAFF
CDR3nt: TGTGCCAGCAGCTTGGGGGGACAGACTAGACCAGAGAACACTGAAGCTTTCTTT

v_gene: TRBV7-8
j_gene: TRBJ1-5
abundance: -
d_gene: -
CDR3aa: CASSFHRDQPQHF
CDR3nt: TGTGCCAGCAGCTTTCACAGGGATCAGCCCCAGCATTTT

v_gene: TRBV27
j_gene: TRBJ2-4
abundance: -
d_gene: TRBD1
CDR3aa: CASSFTGTGGAKIQNIQYF
CDR3nt: TGTGCCAGCAGTTTTACAGGGACAGGGGGCGCAAAGATCCAGAACATTCAGTACTTC

v_gene: TRBV19
j_gene: TRBJ2-7
abundance: -
d_gene: -
CDR3aa: CASSSTGFYEQYF
CDR3nt: TGTGCCAGTAGTTCCACAGGGTTCTACGAGCAGTACTTC

v_gene: TRBV5-7
j_gene: TRBJ2-7
abundance: -
d_gene: TRBD1
CDR3aa: CASGTPDRVGPYEQYF
CDR3nt: TGTGCCAGCGGAACCCCGGACAGGGTGGGCCCCTACGAGCAGTACTTC

v_gene: TRBV30
j_gene: TRBJ2-2
abundance: -
d_gene: -
CDR3aa: CAWSERRVVGELFF
CDR3nt: TGTGCCTGGAGCGAGCGCAGGGTGGTCGGGGAGCTGTTTTTT

v_gene: TRBV5-1
j_gene: TRBJ2-7
abundance: -
d_gene: TRBD1
CDR3aa: CASSLESRQGDEQYF
CDR3nt: TGCGCCAGCAGCTTGGAGTCGAGACAGGGTGACGAGCAGTACTTC

v_gene: TRBV2
j_gene: TRBJ1-6
abundance: -
d_gene: -
CDR3aa: CASSGARDYNSPLHF
CDR3nt: TGTGCCAGCAGTGGGGCTCGGGACTATAATTCACCCCTCCACTTT

v_gene: TRBV10-3
j_gene: TRBJ2-1
abundance: -
d_gene: TRBD2
CDR3aa: CAISDPGGGPKQFF
CDR3nt: TGTGCCATCAGTGACCCCGGCGGGGGGCCGAAGCAGTTCTTC

v_gene: TRBV5-1
j_gene: TRBJ2-5
abundance: -
d_gene: TRBD2
CDR3aa: CASSLAASGYAFQETQYF
CDR3nt: TGCGCCAGCAGCTTGGCTGCTAGCGGGTACGCTTTCCAAGAGACCCAGTACTTC

v_gene: TRBV7-3
j_gene: TRBJ2-2
abundance: -
d_gene: -
CDR3aa: CASSLNNGELFF
CDR3nt: TGTGCCAGCAGCTTAAATAACGGGGAGCTGTTTTTT

v_gene: TRBV6-6
j_gene: TRBJ2-1
abundance: -
d_gene: TRBD2
CDR3aa: CASSKGGPLYDNEQFF
CDR3nt: TGTGCCAGCAGTAAGGGAGGGCCTCTCTATGACAATGAGCAGTTCTTC

v_gene: TRBV5-6
j_gene: TRBJ1-4
abundance: -
d_gene: TRBD1
CDR3aa: CASSPRTGMNEKLFF
CDR3nt: TGTGCCAGCAGCCCGCGGACAGGGATGAATGAAAAACTGTTTTTT

v_gene: TRBV6-5
j_gene: TRBJ1-6
abundance: -
d_gene: -
CDR3aa: CASNRDANSPLHF
CDR3nt: TGTGCCAGCAACCGGGATGCTAATTCACCCCTCCACTTT

v_gene: TRBV19
j_gene: TRBJ1-1
abundance: once
d_gene: -
CDR3aa: CASSIQGSDTEAFF
CDR3nt: TGTGCCAGTAGTATTCAGGGATCGGACACTGAAGCTTTCTTT

v_gene: TRBV6-1
j_gene: TRBJ1-2
abundance: -
d_gene: -
CDR3aa: CASSEMQARGGYTF
CDR3nt: TGTGCCAGCAGTGAAATGCAGGCACGGGGGGGCTACACCTTC